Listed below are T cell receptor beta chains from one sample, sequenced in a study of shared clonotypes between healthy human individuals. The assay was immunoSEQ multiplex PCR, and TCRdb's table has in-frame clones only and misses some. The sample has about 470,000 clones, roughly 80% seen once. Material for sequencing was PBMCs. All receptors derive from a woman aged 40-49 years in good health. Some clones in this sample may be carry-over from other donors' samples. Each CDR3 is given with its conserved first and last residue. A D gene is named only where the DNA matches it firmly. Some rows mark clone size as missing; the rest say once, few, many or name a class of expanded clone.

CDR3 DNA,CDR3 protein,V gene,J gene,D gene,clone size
TGTGCCAGCAGTTCAAGTTCAGGGTCGGGGGCCAACGTCCTGACTTTC,CASSSSSGSGANVLTF,TRBV28,TRBJ2-6,-,few
TGTGCCAGCAGTGAGCGGAACACCGGGGAGCTGTTTTTT,CASSERNTGELFF,TRBV25-1,TRBJ2-2,-,-
TGTGCCAGCAGCCCTTCTTACGAGCAGTACTTC,CASSPSYEQYF,TRBV5-8,TRBJ2-7,-,once
TGTGCCAGTATCGGACTAGCGGGAGGGCCCGTTGACACCGGGGAGCTGTTTTTT,CASIGLAGGPVDTGELFF,TRBV2,TRBJ2-2,TRBD2,-
TGTGCCAGCAGCTTAGCTAGCGGGCAAAACAATGAGCAGTTCTTC,CASSLASGQNNEQFF,TRBV11-1,TRBJ2-1,TRBD2,-
TGTGCCAGCAAACAAGACAGCCCCCATCAGCCCCAGCATTTT,CASKQDSPHQPQHF,TRBV2,TRBJ1-5,-,-
TGTGCCAGCAGCGCCGGACAGGGTAACTATGGCTACACCTTC,CASSAGQGNYGYTF,TRBV9,TRBJ1-2,TRBD1,once
TGTGCCAGCAGTGTACTTGGCCCGTACTCGATGGGGACCCAGTACTTC,CASSVLGPYSMGTQYF,TRBV28,TRBJ2-5,-,-
TGTGCCAGTAACCCGACTAGCAGCGAAGAGACCCAGTACTTC,CASNPTSSEETQYF,TRBV19,TRBJ2-5,TRBD2,-
TGCAGCGTTTCCCCTAGCGGGGGTTACAATGAGCAGTTCTTC,CSVSPSGGYNEQFF,TRBV29-1,TRBJ2-1,TRBD2,-
TGTGCCAGTAGTCGAGGGGGCAGGGTGAGCGTATTTCGGAATCAGCCCCAGCATTTT,CASSRGGRVSVFRNQPQHF,TRBV19,TRBJ1-5,TRBD1,-
TGTGCCAGCAGTTCCGGCGGGAGTAGGACAGATACGCAGTATTTT,CASSSGGSRTDTQYF,TRBV28,TRBJ2-3,TRBD2,few